Presented here are 21 T cell receptor beta chains from one specimen sequenced in a study of T-cell reconstitution after alpha-beta-depleted transplantation in children. TCRbeta library construction was performed incorporating unique molecular identifiers. TCRdb fed the PCR reads into MiXCR, producing one record per CDR3 protein. The top ten clones hold around 45% of a sample with over 200,000 distinct CDR3 sequences, approximately 17% of them seen once. The sequenced sample was PBMCs, mostly from graft donor cells, obtained 360 days after TCRalphabeta/CD19-depleted stem cell transplant. All receptors derive from a male patient aged 2 to 9 who had a stem cell transplant for acute lymphoblastic leukemia, so the T cells may come from the graft donor.

The sample holds many counts of this clonotype. V usage is TRBV14 and J usage is TRBJ2-5; no clear D gene. V lost 1 base to trimming and J lost 5 bases, with 11 bases between them. The CDR3 runs to 14 residues. Per the germline V gene, CDR1 is SGHDN and CDR2 is FVKESK. This CDR3 reads CASSQATPGETQYF. In nucleotides, the CDR3 is TGTGCCAGCAGCCAAGCCACCCCGGGCGAGACCCAGTACTTC.

The J gene is TRBJ1-4, the V gene TRBV28; 9 positions agree with TRBD1. Germline CDR1 and CDR2: MDHEN and SYDVKM. V lost 2 bases and J lost 9; bases outside the gene matches: 7. This CDR3 is built from 15 residues. The chain's CDR3 is CASSLTGTGFKKLFF. The CDR3 DNA is TGTGCCAGCAGTTTAACCGGGACAGGGTTTAAAAAACTGTTTTTT.

This clonotype was seen a handful of times. This chain connects TRBV19 to TRBJ1-5; 7 positions match TRBD1. This CDR3 comprises 15 residues. J gave up 2 bases and V 4 bases, and 5 bases lay outside the gene matches. The germline CDR1 and CDR2 sequences are LNHDA and SQIVND (reference sequence). For the CDR3, the DNA is TGTGCCAGTAGTAACGGACAGGAAGGCAATCAGCCCCAGCATTTT. This encodes CASSNGQEGNQPQHF.

V is TRBV18 and J is TRBJ2-7, with 8 bases fitting TRBD2. CDR3 length equals 18 residues. Germline CDR1 KGHSH, CDR2 LQKENI. Trimming removed 3 bases from V and 0 bases from J; junction bases left unmatched: 13. CDR3 sequence reads: CASSPGFSGTELSYEQYF. The CDR3 nucleotides read TGTGCCAGCTCACCGGGTTTTAGCGGGACTGAACTCTCCTACGAGCAGTACTTC.

There are a few counts of this clonotype. V usage is TRBV28 and J usage is TRBJ2-7, with D maybe TRBD1 (6 bases). Germline V gene lookup returns CDR1 MDHEN and CDR2 SYDVKM. CDR3 size: 14 residues. V gave up 5 bases and J gave up 0 bases, with 11 bases separating them. The CDR3 sequence is CASSADSRSYEQYF. CDR3 DNA sequence: TGTGCCAGCAGTGCGGACAGTCGCTCCTACGAGCAGTACTTC.

This clonotype was seen at least ten times. This chain links TRBV4-2 with TRBJ2-6; tentatively, D is TRBD1 (6 bases). V was pared by 2 bases and J by 4 bases, with 9 bases between. Germline CDR1 reads LGHNA; CDR2 reads YNFKEQ. The CDR3 has 15 amino acids. The CDR3 is CASSQRGLGANVLTF. The DNA for the CDR3 is TGTGCCAGCAGCCAAAGGGGGTTAGGGGCCAACGTCCTGACTTTC.

This clonotype was detected a few times. The gene calls are TRBV6-4 and TRBJ2-1; the D gene is possibly TRBD2 (6 bases). Between the trimmed V and J ends, which lost 6 bases and 2 bases, there was a span of 11 bases. This CDR3 region has 14 residues. Germline lookup yields CDR1 MRHNA and CDR2 SNTAGT. The CDR3 reads CASRPTRAYNEQFF. The CDR3 DNA reads TGTGCCAGCAGACCGACTAGAGCCTACAATGAGCAGTTCTTC.

The chain couples TRBV28 to TRBJ2-7; a weak D match, TRBD1 (6 bases). V lost 3 bases and J 2 bases, leaving 8 bases between the germline ends. The CDR3 contains 13 residues. In germline, CDR1 is MDHEN, CDR2 SYDVKM. The CDR3 sequence is CASSLGAPYEQYF. The CDR3 DNA reads as TGTGCCAGCAGTTTGGGGGCACCCTACGAGCAGTACTTC.

This clonotype has a handful of counts. This chain links TRBV7-8 with TRBJ2-2; D is ambiguous. Germline assignment: CDR1 SGHVS and CDR2 FQNEAQ. The ends were cut back, 5 bases at V and 6 bases at J, with 13 bases in the middle. The CDR3 is 14 residues long. The DNA of the CDR3 is TGTGCCAGCAGCATAGGAAAAAGATCCGGGGAGCTGTTTTTT. This sequence encodes CASSIGKRSGELFF.

The CDR3 region has the DNA TGCAGTGCTAAGCCTGCCGGGGGGGCCTCGGGGGAGCTGTTTTTT. Protein product: CSAKPAGGASGELFF. The gene calls are TRBV20-1 and TRBJ2-2; the match to TRBD2 covers 8 bases. The germline V gene encodes CDR1 DFQATT and CDR2 SNEGSKA (reference sequence). The CDR3 extends over 15 amino acids. The J segment lost 8 bases and the V segment lost 4 bases, leaving 12 bases of the junction unmatched.

Concerning this clonotype: A read error is possible here, since a much larger clone lies one base away. The rearrangement links TRBV7-9 to TRBJ2-7; D is ambiguous. Trimming stripped 5 bases from V and 0 bases from J, with 14 bases between. This CDR3 spans 15 amino acids. CDR1 is SEHNR and CDR2 is FQNEAQ in the germline V gene (reference sequence). In nucleotides, the CDR3 is TGTGCCAGCAGCATAACCGGGTCAGTCTCCTACGAGCAGTACTTC. This gives the protein CASSITGSVSYEQYF. The full variable domain, its missing parts supplied by reference TRBV7-9 and TRBJ2-7, is DTGVSQNPRHKITKRGQNVTFRCDPISEHNRLYWYRQTLGQGPEFLTYFQNEAQLEKSRLLSDRFSAERPKGSFSTLEIQRTEQGDSAMYLCASSITGSVSYEQYFGPGTRLTVT.

The chain recombines TRBV7-6 with TRBJ2-3, with D hard to call. V was pared by 2 bases and J by 1 base, with 7 bases between. There are 14 residues in the CDR3. CDR1 and CDR2 (germline): SGHVS, FNYEAQ. CDR3 coding DNA: TGTGCCAGCAGCTTAACGCGGCGCACAGATACGCAGTATTTT. Encoded protein: CASSLTRRTDTQYF.

This clonotype was recorded a few times. The CDR3 region is CASSALSNRDIQYF. The CDR3 region has the DNA TGTGCCAGCAGTGCCCTTAGCAATCGAGACATTCAGTACTTC. This chain links TRBV6-1 with TRBJ2-4; no firm D call. Trimming removed 4 bases at V and 8 bases at J, with 15 bases between. In germline, CDR1 is MNHNS, CDR2 SASEGT. The CDR3 has 14 amino acids.

This clonotype was observed a few times. The chain is built from TRBV20-1 and TRBJ1-2; the match to TRBD1 covers 7 bases. Unmatched junction bases numbered 8, after V lost 5 bases and J lost 2 bases. The CDR3 extends over 14 amino acids. Germline values: CDR1 DFQATT, CDR2 SNEGSKA (reference sequence). CDR3 loop: CSAPRPGGNYGYTF. The CDR3 region has the DNA TGCAGTGCTCCAAGGCCAGGGGGGAACTATGGCTACACCTTC.

The chain is built from TRBV4-1 and TRBJ2-3; no clear D. V shed 0 bases and J shed 9 bases, with 10 bases lying between them. The CDR3 extends over 13 amino acids. Germline V CDR1 and CDR2: MGHRA, YSYEKL. The CDR3 here is CASSQDSLITQYF. As DNA, the CDR3 is TGCGCCAGCAGCCAAGATTCGCTAATAACGCAGTATTTT.

In this sample, this clonotype turned up a few times. The CDR3 loop reads CASSPSRQRGYPSSYNEQFF. DNA of the CDR3: TGTGCCAGCAGCCCCTCTAGGCAGCGGGGGTACCCGAGCTCCTACAATGAGCAGTTCTTC. The chain couples TRBV7-6 to TRBJ2-1, with 8 bases identical to TRBD2. CDR1 and CDR2 (germline): SGHVS, FNYEAQ. The CDR3 spans 20 residues. V was clipped by 5 bases and J by 0 bases; unmatched bases: 18.

This clonotype was counted between two and nine times. The genes are TRBV5-1 and TRBJ1-1, with 7 bases lining up with TRBD1. V gave up 4 bases and J gave up 4 bases; unmatched junction bases: 10. Germline values: CDR1 SGHRS, CDR2 YFSETQ. The CDR3 sequence is 15 residues long. The CDR3 region is CASSTRRQGGTEAFF. In DNA, the CDR3 is TGCGCCAGCAGCACGCGACGACAGGGTGGCACTGAAGCTTTCTTT.

This clonotype was found once. The chain links TRBV7-6 to TRBJ2-5; D is unresolved. Trimming removed 4 bases from V and 4 bases from J, with 13 bases in between. The length of the CDR3 is 14 residues. The germline gives CDR1 SGHVS, CDR2 FNYEAQ. Written as DNA, the CDR3 is TGTGCCAGCAGCTCCCATGGAGTAGGAGAGACCCAGTACTTC. It translates to CASSSHGVGETQYF.

The sample holds many counts of this clonotype. This CDR3 is CASRGNTQYF. CDR3 DNA: TGTGCCAGCAGGGGGAATACGCAGTATTTT. The chain employs TRBV2 and TRBJ2-3, with D uncertain. CDR1 is SNHLY, CDR2 FYNNEI, per germline. Trimming pared 6 bases from V and 7 bases from J, leaving 5 bases between. This CDR3 comprises 10 residues.

This clonotype was detected only a few times. The gene calls are TRBV7-2 and TRBJ2-7; TRBD1 matches 10 bases. J was trimmed by 1 base and V by 5 bases; bases with no gene match: 5. The V gene's germline CDR1 is SGHTA and CDR2 FQGNSA. The CDR3 totals 15 residues. The CDR3 DNA reads TGTGCCAGCAGCAAGGGACAGGGGTTTTCCTACGAGCAGTACTTC. Its translation is CASSKGQGFSYEQYF.

This clonotype appeared once. The chain combines TRBV11-1 with TRBJ2-3; D is perhaps TRBD2 (6 bases). Germline V gene data show CDR1 as SGHAT and CDR2 as FQDESV (reference sequence). Trimming removed 5 bases from V and 2 bases from J, with 14 bases in between. This CDR3 has 15 residues. CDR3 DNA sequence: TGTGCCAGCAGCGCGGCCGGGACTTACACAGATACGCAGTATTTT. Protein: CASSAAGTYTDTQYF.